This passage covers 17 T cell receptor beta chains from one sample sequenced in a study of beta chain features in type 1 diabetes. TCRB transcripts that were expressed got sequenced, as all of the isolated RNA had been reverse transcribed. The method was immunoSEQ multiplex PCR; TCRdb's version includes in-frame clones alone and lacks a portion of them. Here the sample spans 300,000 to 350,000 clones, 8% being singletons. Specimen: central memory CD4+ T cells from blood. These receptor sequences come from a woman younger than 30 in good health.

This clone was recorded at least ten times. One junction end does not reproduce the germline sequence, and a read error may be involved. This sequence joins TRBV2 and TRBJ2-4, with D perhaps given as TRBD1 or TRBD2 (5 bases each). In germline, CDR1 is SNHLY, CDR2 FYNNEI. This CDR3 region has 12 residues. This chain's CDR3 is CASSYDRGRLDF. CDR3 nucleotides: TGTGCCAGCAGTTACGACCGGGGACGGCTTGACTTC.

This clone has a handful of counts. This chain joins TRBV4-2 and TRBJ2-1; 10 bases agree with TRBD1. The CDR3 sequence is 15 residues long. V lost 1 base to trimming and J lost 7 bases; unmatched junction nucleotides: 4. CDR1 LGHNA and CDR2 YNFKEQ come from the germline V gene. The CDR3 here is CASSQALGQGNEQFF. CDR3 DNA: TGTGCCAGCAGCCAAGCTCTGGGACAGGGGAATGAGCAGTTCTTC.

The sample holds a few counts of this clone. The genes are TRBV11-2 and TRBJ2-3, with unresolved D. Germline CDR1 and CDR2: SGHAT and FQNNGV. This CDR3 has 14 amino acids. Trimming cost V 4 bases and J 1 base, with 9 bases left between them. The CDR3 loop is CASSSTWGTDTQYF. The CDR3 DNA is TGTGCCAGCAGCTCCACTTGGGGCACAGATACGCAGTATTTT.

This clone was found a few times. This chain joins TRBV5-1 and TRBJ2-2, with 12 positions matching TRBD2. The CDR3 length is 17 residues. Per germline, CDR1 SGHRS and CDR2 YFSETQ. V lost 1 base to trimming and J lost 2 bases; unmatched junction nucleotides: 3. CDR3 region: CASSLIGLAGNTGELFF. CDR3 bases: TGCGCCAGCAGCTTGATCGGACTAGCGGGAAACACCGGGGAGCTGTTTTTT.

The rearrangement joins TRBV27 to TRBJ2-7, with 8 bases lining up with TRBD2. The trim removed 6 bases at V and 7 bases at J, leaving 14 bases unmatched. The CDR3 has 15 amino acids. Germline V lookup: CDR1 MNHEY, CDR2 SMNVEV (reference sequence). The CDR3 DNA reads TGTGCCAGCAGGACCTCGGTGGCGGGAGGTAGGGAGCAGTACTTC. This codes for CASRTSVAGGREQYF.

CDR3 coding DNA: TGCGCCAGCAGCTTAGGACAAGATCAGCCCCAGCATTTT. Protein product: CASSLGQDQPQHF. V is TRBV4-1 and J is TRBJ1-5, with D maybe TRBD1 (5 bases). Per the germline V gene, CDR1 is MGHRA and CDR2 is YSYEKL. The CDR3 has 13 amino acids. Between the trimmed V and J ends, which lost 5 bases and 5 bases, there was a span of 10 bases.

In this sample, this clone turned up a few times. This chain connects TRBV18 to TRBJ2-3, with D uncertain. In germline, CDR1 is KGHSH, CDR2 LQKENI. The CDR3 length is 12 residues. V was cut by 5 bases and J by 5 bases, with 8 bases left in between. CDR3 residues: CASSAVRDTQYF. The CDR3 DNA is TGTGCCAGCTCAGCGGTGCGAGATACGCAGTATTTT. Using reference TRBV18 and TRBJ2-3 for the parts outside the CDR3, the full variable domain is NAGVMQNPRHLVRRRGQEARLRCSPMKGHSHVYWYRQLPEEGLKFMVYLQKENIIDESGMPKERFSAEFPKEGPSILRIQQVVRGDSAAYFCASSAVRDTQYFGPGTRLTVL.

This clone was seen a few times. The CDR3 protein is CASKVGTQETQYF. CDR3 coding DNA: TGTGCCAGCAAAGTCGGGACTCAAGAGACCCAGTACTTC. The J gene is TRBJ2-5, the V gene TRBV7-9, with TRBD2 as a possible D gene (6 bases). Trimming took 7 bases from V and 2 from J, leaving 11 bases between them. Germline-derived CDR1 and CDR2 are SEHNR and FQNEAQ (reference sequence). The CDR3 runs to 13 residues.

This clone was found a few times. The chain employs TRBV15 and TRBJ2-1; 8 bases match TRBD1. This CDR3 is built from 18 residues. Germline V gene lookup returns CDR1 LNHNV and CDR2 YYDKDF (reference sequence). V was clipped by 5 bases and J by 1 base; unmatched bases: 13. In DNA form, the CDR3 reads TGTGCCACCAGCGGGTTTCAGGGGGCGCAAAGGTCCTACAATGAGCAGTTCTTC. Encoded protein: CATSGFQGAQRSYNEQFF.

The chain combines TRBV4-1 with TRBJ2-1, with 9 bases lining up with TRBD1. J gave up 0 bases and V 4 bases, and 10 bases lay outside the gene matches. The CDR3 length is 18 residues. CDR1 and CDR2 from the germline V gene are MGHRA and YSYEKL. CDR3 nucleotide sequence: TGCGCCAGCAGCCCCCTCAGGACAGGGGTTGGCTCCTACAATGAGCAGTTCTTC. This codes for CASSPLRTGVGSYNEQFF.

The chain uses TRBV6-6 and TRBJ2-1, with D possibly being TRBD1 (6 bases). This CDR3 region has 12 residues. Germline assignment: CDR1 MNHNY and CDR2 SVGAGI (reference sequence). Trimming removed 5 bases from V and 6 bases from J, with 8 bases in between. CDR3 sequence reads: CASSQTGNEQFF. DNA for the CDR3: TGTGCCAGCAGTCAGACAGGCAATGAGCAGTTCTTC.

This clone has more than one count but fewer than ten. The chain recombines TRBV7-2 with TRBJ2-7; D unresolved. Germline lookup yields CDR1 SGHTA and CDR2 FQGNSA. CDR3 length: 13 amino acids. Deletions cut 1 base from V and 7 bases from J, with 11 bases between. In DNA form, the CDR3 reads TGTGCCAGCAGCTTAGTAGGGCTATGGGAGCAGTACTTC. It is translated as CASSLVGLWEQYF. Using reference TRBV7-2 and TRBJ2-7 for the parts outside the CDR3, the full variable domain is GAGVSQSPSNKVTEKGKDVELRCDPISGHTALYWYRQSLGQGLEFLIYFQGNSAPDKSGLPSDRFSAERTGGSVSTLTIQRTQQEDSAVYLCASSLVGLWEQYFGPGTRLTVT.

The table lists this clone with a few counts. The rearrangement links TRBV6-5 to TRBJ2-3, with 9 bases that match TRBD1. The germline V gene has CDR1 MNHEY and CDR2 SVGAGI. The CDR3 consists of 14 residues. Trimming removed 6 bases from V and 4 bases from J; junction bases left unmatched: 5. This CDR3 is CASRLQGAADTQYF. The CDR3 region has the DNA TGTGCCAGCAGGCTACAGGGGGCGGCAGATACGCAGTATTTT.

V is TRBV6-5 and J is TRBJ1-1; D is perhaps TRBD1 (5 bases). V was trimmed by 8 bases and J by 7 bases, leaving 11 bases between them. Looked up from germline, CDR1 is MNHEY and CDR2 is SVGAGI. This CDR3 is 11 amino acids long. CDR3 in amino acids: CASRDRDEAFF. The CDR3 DNA sequence: TGTGCCAGCCGGGACCGCGATGAAGCTTTCTTT.

The chain recombines TRBV7-2 with TRBJ1-2; no clear D. Trimming pared 0 bases from V and 4 bases from J, leaving 12 bases between. CDR3 length: 15 residues. The germline V gene encodes CDR1 SGHTA and CDR2 FQGNSA. For the CDR3, the DNA is TGTGCCAGCAGCTTAGCGACTTCCGCCGGCTATGGCTACACCTTC. This encodes CASSLATSAGYGYTF.

The chain is built from TRBV28 and TRBJ1-5, with unresolved D. With 7 bases removed from V and 3 bases from J, the gap between germline ends came to 10 bases. The CDR3 is 13 amino acids. The germline gives CDR1 MDHEN, CDR2 SYDVKM. The CDR3 sequence: CASIKEPNQPQHF. CDR3 in DNA: TGTGCCAGCATCAAGGAGCCCAATCAGCCCCAGCATTTT.

This chain uses TRBV29-1 with TRBJ2-7; TRBD1 matches 7 bases. The CDR3 runs to 15 residues. The V segment lost 7 bases and the J segment 4 bases; nucleotides outside the gene matches: 16. CDR1 and CDR2 (germline): SQVTM, ANQGSEA. The CDR3 loop is CSGVGGVGGSYEQYF. CDR3 in DNA: TGCAGCGGGGTTGGGGGTGTAGGGGGCTCATACGAGCAGTACTTC.